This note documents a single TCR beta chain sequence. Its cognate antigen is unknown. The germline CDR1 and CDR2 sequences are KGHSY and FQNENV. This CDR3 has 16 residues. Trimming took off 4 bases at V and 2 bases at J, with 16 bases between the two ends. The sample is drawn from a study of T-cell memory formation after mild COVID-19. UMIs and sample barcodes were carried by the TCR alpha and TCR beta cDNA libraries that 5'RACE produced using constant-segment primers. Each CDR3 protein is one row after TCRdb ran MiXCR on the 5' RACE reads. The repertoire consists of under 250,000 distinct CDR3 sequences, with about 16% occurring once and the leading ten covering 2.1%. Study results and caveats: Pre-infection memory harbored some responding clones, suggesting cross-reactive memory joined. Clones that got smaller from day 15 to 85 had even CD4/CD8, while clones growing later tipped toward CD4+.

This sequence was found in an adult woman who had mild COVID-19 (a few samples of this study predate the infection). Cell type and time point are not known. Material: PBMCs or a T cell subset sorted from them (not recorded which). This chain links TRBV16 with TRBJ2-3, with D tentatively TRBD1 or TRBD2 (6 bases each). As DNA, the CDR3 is TGTGCCAGCAGCCCCCCAGGCCGGGGGCTCACAGATACGCAGTATTTT. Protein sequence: CASSPPGRGLTDTQYF.